These 9 T cell receptor beta chains share one sample of origin, sequenced in a study of blood T cell repertoires in COVID-19. Using immunoSEQ multiplex PCR, the repertoire was profiled, and TCRdb retains in-frame clones only, with some absent. The repertoire holds around 190,000 clones, with 80% to 90% as singletons. Sequencing was done on a sample of PBMCs or T cells enriched from blood (not recorded which). Receptors were obtained from a man in his forties or fifties who had recovered from COVID-19.

The chain combines TRBV5-6 with TRBJ2-5; 8 bases match TRBD1. The CDR3 loop spans 17 amino acids. With 5 bases clipped from V and 4 bases from J, the junction kept 16 bases outside the gene matches. Germline assignment: CDR1 SGHDT and CDR2 YYEEEE. CDR3 region: CASSFGPPTGAGETQYF. CDR3 nucleotides: TGTGCCAGCAGTTTTGGCCCCCCGACAGGGGCTGGAGAGACCCAGTACTTC. Based on the CDR3 plus reference TRBV5-6 and TRBJ2-5, the full variable domain is DAGVTQSPTHLIKTRGQQVTLRCSPKSGHDTVSWYQQALGQGPQFIFQYYEEEERQRGNFPDRFSGHQFPNYSSELNVNALLLGDSALYLCASSFGPPTGAGETQYFGPGTRLLVL.

This chain uses TRBV9 with TRBJ2-3, with unresolved D. Trimming stripped 0 bases from V and 0 bases from J, with 5 bases between. The CDR3 is 14 amino acids. Germline V gene sequence: CDR1 SGDLS, CDR2 YYNGEE. This CDR3 reads CASSVALSTDTQYF. The CDR3 DNA follows: TGTGCCAGCAGCGTAGCACTGAGCACAGATACGCAGTATTTT.

This chain connects TRBV12-3 or TRBV12-4 to TRBJ2-1; D may be TRBD2 (5 bases). V gave up 6 bases and J gave up 12 bases, with 12 bases separating them. The CDR3 consists of 11 residues. CDR3 residues: CASSSPSGQFF. The CDR3 coding sequence is TGTGCCAGCAGCTCCCCGAGCGGGCAGTTCTTC.

The chain recombines TRBV18 with TRBJ2-2, with a possible D match to TRBD1 (6 bases). Germline CDR1 KGHSH, CDR2 LQKENI. The CDR3 is 15 amino acids. V was trimmed by 2 bases and J by 4 bases, leaving 11 bases between them. The CDR3 sequence: CASSPRTEVTGELFF. In DNA form, the CDR3 reads TGTGCCAGCTCACCAAGGACAGAGGTCACCGGGGAGCTGTTTTTT.

CDR3 bases: TGTGCAAGTCGCTTAGCGCGAAGGGGCAGTGGGAATCAGCCCCAGCATTTT. The encoded protein is CASRLARRGSGNQPQHF. The genes are TRBV12-2 and TRBJ1-5; the table's D call TRBD1 went unverified against the DNA. TRBV12-2 is a documented pseudogene. The CDR3 runs to 17 residues.

The sample holds a few counts of this clone. V usage is TRBV5-1 and J usage is TRBJ2-1; TRBD1 is a possible D gene (6 bases). Germline loops: CDR1 SGHRS, CDR2 YFSETQ. Trimming left V 0 bases short and J 4 bases short, with 8 bases between. The CDR3 spans 14 residues. Here the CDR3 reads CASSLDGQYNEQFF. The CDR3 DNA sequence: TGCGCCAGCAGCTTGGATGGACAGTACAATGAGCAGTTCTTC. The variable domain in full, completed from reference TRBV5-1 and TRBJ2-1, reads KAGVTQTPRYLIKTRGQQVTLSCSPISGHRSVSWYQQTPGQGLQFLFEYFSETQRNKGNFPGRFSGRQFSNSRSEMNVSTLELGDSALYLCASSLDGQYNEQFFGPGTRLTVL.

The gene calls are TRBV7-8 and TRBJ1-6, with 9 nucleotides matching TRBD1. Trimming removed 5 bases from V and 7 bases from J; junction bases left unmatched: 3. The germline V gene has CDR1 SGHVS and CDR2 FQNEAQ. CDR3 length: 14 residues. The CDR3 is CASSPGQGNSPLHF. CDR3 in DNA: TGTGCCAGCAGCCCCGGACAGGGGAATTCACCCCTCCACTTT. The full variable domain, completed using reference TRBV7-8 and TRBJ1-6, is GAGVSQSPRYKVAKRGQDVALRCDPISGHVSLFWYQQALGQGPEFLTYFQNEAQLDKSGLPSDRFFAERPEGSVSTLKIQRTQQEDSAVYLCASSPGQGNSPLHFGNGTRLTVT.

The table lists this clone with many counts. The CDR3 is CASSSPKRRGVRGTDTQYF. DNA for the CDR3: TGTGCCAGCAGCTCCCCCAAGAGGCGGGGGGTCCGGGGCACAGATACGCAGTATTTT. This rearrangement joins TRBV7-9 to TRBJ2-3; 8 bases match TRBD2. The germline V gene encodes CDR1 SEHNR and CDR2 FQNEAQ (reference sequence). There are 19 residues in the CDR3. The ends lost 4 bases at V and 1 base at J; junction bases unmatched: 16. The variable domain in full, with the rest retrieved from reference TRBV7-9 and TRBJ2-3, is DTGVSQNPRHKITKRGQNVTFRCDPISEHNRLYWYRQTLGQGPEFLTYFQNEAQLEKSRLLSDRFSAERPKGSFSTLEIQRTEQGDSAMYLCASSSPKRRGVRGTDTQYFGPGTRLTVL.

This clone was recorded at least ten times. This sequence joins TRBV10-2 and TRBJ2-1; a weak D match, TRBD1 (5 bases). The CDR3 length is 17 residues. Germline V gene data show CDR1 as WSHSY and CDR2 as SAAADI. Trimming removed 0 bases at V and 7 bases at J, with 19 bases between. CDR3 nucleotides: TGCGCCAGCAGTGAGTCGCCCTACCGACAGCCACGTAATGAGCAGTTCTTC. Translation gives CASSESPYRQPRNEQFF.